Below are 32 T cell receptor beta chains sequenced from a single sample in a study of CD4 and CD8 cells across lung adenocarcinoma regions. TCRdb reprocessed the PCR reads with MiXCR, giving one entry per CDR3 protein. The sample consists of 3,300 or so distinct CDR3 sequences, 55% to 70% of them appearing once. The sample taken for sequencing was CD4+ T cells from the margin of a lung tumor. These receptors were taken from a female donor with lung adenocarcinoma. The CD4 and CD8 labels of this study may be unreliable.

The chain couples TRBV6-1 to TRBJ2-1, with 7 positions matching TRBD1. Losses at the gene ends were 7 bases for V and 5 bases for J; bases not matched to a gene: 11. This CDR3 has 15 residues. Per germline, CDR1 MNHNS and CDR2 SASEGT. The CDR3 DNA reads TGTGCCAGCACAGTACGACAGGGAAGGGACAATGAGCAGTTCTTC. It codes for CASTVRQGRDNEQFF.

There are a few counts of this clonotype. This chain uses TRBV7-2 with TRBJ1-5; 11 bases map to TRBD1. The CDR3 totals 15 residues. Germline V gene lookup returns CDR1 SGHTA and CDR2 FQGNSA. V was clipped by 5 bases and J by 7 bases; unmatched bases: 7. The CDR3 coding sequence is TGTGCCAGCAGCCTCGGGACAGGGGGGAACCAGCCCCAGCATTTT. Amino acid sequence: CASSLGTGGNQPQHF.

V usage is TRBV6-1 and J usage is TRBJ1-5, with D possibly being TRBD1 (5 bases). The CDR3 runs 12 residues. V shed 11 bases and J shed 6 bases, with 14 bases lying between them. Germline V CDR1 and CDR2: MNHNS, SASEGT. The CDR3 region is CAAKQGAQPQHF. The DNA of the CDR3 is TGTGCCGCAAAGCAGGGAGCTCAGCCCCAGCATTTT.

The rearrangement links TRBV12-5 to TRBJ2-1; D remains ambiguous. The CDR3 contains 13 residues. The V and J ends lost 4 bases and 8 bases respectively, with 12 bases between them. Per the germline V gene, CDR1 is LGHNT and CDR2 is FRNRAP. The CDR3 DNA follows: TGTGCTAGTGGTTCCCCCTCGGGTTATGAGCAGTTCTTC. Its protein is CASGSPSGYEQFF.

This chain links TRBV7-2 with TRBJ1-4; the match to TRBD1 covers 9 bases. CDR1 SGHTA and CDR2 FQGNSA come from the germline V gene. The CDR3 runs 16 residues. V trimming: 5 bases; J trimming: 6 bases; junction bases outside the gene matches: 10. The CDR3 sequence: CASSPGTGFIDEKLFF. The CDR3 bases are TGTGCCAGCAGCCCTGGGACAGGGTTTATTGATGAAAAACTGTTTTTT.

The chain carries TRBV6-1 and TRBJ2-1, with 7 bases lining up with TRBD1. The end of the DNA aligns better with TRBJ2-7, so the J call may be wrong. This CDR3 has 14 amino acids. Germline loops: CDR1 MNHNS, CDR2 SASEGT. The CDR3, as DNA: TGTGCCAGCAGCCAACAGGGGTCTACCTACGAGCAGTACTTC. This translates into CASSQQGSTYEQYF.

This clonotype has a handful of counts. This chain uses TRBV6-2 or TRBV6-3 with TRBJ2-1; TRBD2 agrees at 7 bases. The CDR3 spans 16 residues. Per germline, CDR1 MNHEY and CDR2 SVGEGT. V gave up 3 bases and J gave up 5 bases; unmatched junction bases: 10. In DNA form, the CDR3 reads TGTGCCAGCAGTTATATAGCGGGTGTGCTAGACAATGAGCAGTTCTTC. Translation gives CASSYIAGVLDNEQFF.

The chain couples TRBV7-2 to TRBJ2-5; 9 bases are shared with TRBD2. Germline V gene lookup returns CDR1 SGHTA and CDR2 FQGNSA. The CDR3 has 17 amino acids. With V trimmed by 4 bases and J by 5 bases, 14 bases remained unmatched. This CDR3 reads CASSSPRGGGAHETQYF. Here the CDR3 DNA reads TGTGCCAGCAGCTCCCCCAGGGGCGGGGGGGCTCATGAGACCCAGTACTTC.

There are a few counts of this clonotype. The chain carries TRBV7-2 and TRBJ2-1; 7 bases agree with TRBD2. Looked up from germline, CDR1 is SGHTA and CDR2 is FQGNSA. Trimming removed 3 bases from V and 4 bases from J; junction bases left unmatched: 6. CDR3 length: 15 residues. The CDR3 coding sequence is TGTGCCAGCAGCTTGGGGGACTATAGGTACAATGAGCAGTTCTTC. It specifies CASSLGDYRYNEQFF.

The CDR3 is CASSLVLYNEQYF. CDR3 nucleotides: TGTGCCAGCAGCCTAGTCCTTTACAATGAGCAGTACTTC. The chain employs TRBV6-1 and TRBJ2-3; D remains unclear. TRBJ2-7 matches the DNA end more closely, so the J call is doubtful. CDR3 size: 13 residues. Germline V CDR1 and CDR2: MNHNS, SASEGT.

V gene TRBV6-1 combines with J gene TRBJ2-1; the match to TRBD1 covers 7 bases. Per germline, CDR1 MNHNS and CDR2 SASEGT. Trimming removed 6 bases from V and 2 bases from J; junction bases left unmatched: 13. The CDR3 covers 17 residues. The CDR3 DNA reads TGTGCCAGCAGACCTAGACAGGGCGGCAACCCCTACAATGAGCAGTTCTTC. As protein: CASRPRQGGNPYNEQFF.

This chain links TRBV6-1 with TRBJ2-1; 8 bases line up with TRBD2. The CDR3 covers 13 residues. The junction had 2 bases not matched to a gene; V was cut back by 4 bases and J by 6 bases. Looked up from germline, CDR1 is MNHNS and CDR2 is SASEGT. For the CDR3, the DNA is TGTGCCAGCAGTGCGACTAGCGCCAATGAGCAGTTCTTC. It codes for CASSATSANEQFF.

V and J are TRBV7-6 and TRBJ1-6; 7 bases agree with TRBD1. The CDR3 extends over 18 amino acids. V was pared by 5 bases and J by 0 bases, with 10 bases of the junction left unmatched. From germline, CDR1 is SGHVS and CDR2 FNYEAQ. The CDR3 protein is CASSERGRDSSYNSPLHF. CDR3 DNA: TGTGCCAGCAGCGAAAGGGGGCGAGATAGCTCCTATAATTCACCCCTCCACTTT.

CDR3: CASSVTGGEAEAFF. The DNA of the CDR3 is TGTGCCAGCAGTGTGACAGGGGGCGAAGCTGAAGCTTTCTTT. V usage is TRBV6-1 and J usage is TRBJ1-1, with 10 bases fitting TRBD1. CDR1 is MNHNS, CDR2 SASEGT, per germline. Losses at the gene ends were 4 bases for V and 6 bases for J; bases not matched to a gene: 5. The CDR3 runs 14 residues.

This clonotype has just a few counts. The chain has TRBV20-1 and TRBJ2-1; 11 bases map to TRBD1. V dropped 6 bases and J dropped 7; count of bases not matched to a gene: 5. CDR1 is DFQATT and CDR2 is SNEGSKA in the germline V gene (reference sequence). The CDR3 has 13 amino acids. Written as DNA, the CDR3 is TGCAGTGCCAGGACAGGGGGCTGGAATGAGCAGTTCTTC. This translates into CSARTGGWNEQFF.

V is TRBV6-1 and J is TRBJ2-7, with 11 bases that match TRBD2. Near its end, the DNA agrees better with TRBJ2-5, so the J call may be wrong. CDR3 length: 15 amino acids. Germline V CDR1 and CDR2: MNHNS, SASEGT. The CDR3 here is CASRNPSGGKETQYF. CDR3 nucleotides: TGTGCCAGCAGGAACCCTAGCGGGGGGAAAGAGACCCAGTACTTC.

The table lists this clonotype with a few counts. The rearrangement joins TRBV7-2 to TRBJ1-2; D is perhaps TRBD1 (5 bases). CDR1 and CDR2 (germline): SGHTA, FQGNSA. This CDR3 has 14 residues. V lost 2 bases, J lost 2 bases, and 9 bases lay in between. CDR3 coding DNA: TGTGCCAGCAGCTTATTTGGGGGGAACTATGGCTACACCTTC. Residues: CASSLFGGNYGYTF.

The chain couples TRBV6-1 to TRBJ2-1; possible D gene TRBD1, 6 bases. The V gene's germline CDR1 is MNHNS and CDR2 SASEGT. The length of the CDR3 is 15 residues. V dropped 6 bases and J dropped 0 bases, with 12 bases sitting between them. The CDR3 bases are TGTGCCAGCAGGGAGGACAGAGACTCCTACAATGAGCAGTTCTTC. Its translation is CASREDRDSYNEQFF.

By share of the sample, this clonotype is large. The rearrangement joins TRBV6-5 to TRBJ2-1, with a weak D call TRBD1 (8 bases). The J call may not be correct, given that the DNA end is closer to TRBJ2-7. The CDR3 covers 15 residues. Looked up from germline, CDR1 is MNHEY and CDR2 is SVGAGI. CDR3 residues: CASSYGQGGPDEQYF. The CDR3 DNA follows: TGTGCCAGCAGTTACGGACAGGGAGGGCCTGACGAGCAGTACTTC.

The rearrangement uses TRBV7-8 and TRBJ2-5; 8 bases fit TRBD1. The CDR3 runs 14 residues. Germline lookup yields CDR1 SGHVS and CDR2 FQNEAQ. Unmatched junction bases numbered 3, after V lost 5 bases and J lost 1 base. CDR3 protein: CASSRTGPQETQYF. The CDR3 region has the DNA TGTGCCAGCAGCAGGACAGGGCCCCAAGAGACCCAGTACTTC.

This chain uses TRBV6-1 with TRBJ1-6; D not resolved. Trimming took off 6 bases at V and 5 bases at J, with 11 bases between the two ends. The CDR3 contains 14 residues. Germline CDR1 and CDR2: MNHNS and SASEGT. The CDR3 region is CASRDLEHNSPLHF. CDR3 sequence (DNA): TGTGCCAGCAGGGACCTGGAGCATAATTCACCCCTCCACTTT.

This clonotype was observed once. V is TRBV7-2 and J is TRBJ1-3; possible D gene TRBD1, 6 bases. CDR1 SGHTA and CDR2 FQGNSA come from the germline V gene. The length of the CDR3 is 15 residues. Trimming took 1 base from V and 2 from J, leaving 9 bases between them. DNA for the CDR3: TGTGCCAGCAGCTTAGACAGGGTCGCTGGAAACACCATATATTTT. Its protein product is CASSLDRVAGNTIYF.

Regarding this clonotype: Sequence at one end of the junction differs from germline and may be a read error. V gene TRBV6-1 combines with J gene TRBJ1-1; D uncertain. CDR1 MNHNS and CDR2 SASEGT come from the germline V gene. The CDR3 length is 15 residues. Here the CDR3 DNA reads TGTGCCAGCAGTGATCAATTTGGGGTGGCTACTGAAGCTTTATTT. It translates to CASSDQFGVATEALF.

The rearrangement uses TRBV6-1 and TRBJ2-7; 7 nucleotides line up with TRBD2. Trimming took 1 base from V and 1 from J; bases not matched to a gene: 7. Germline CDR1 reads MNHNS; CDR2 reads SASEGT. The CDR3 totals 16 residues. CDR3 loop: CASSEVGTTLSYEQYF. In nucleotides, the CDR3 is TGTGCCAGCAGTGAAGTTGGGACTACTCTATCCTACGAGCAGTACTTC.

The chain uses TRBV7-9 and TRBJ1-1; weak D call: TRBD1 (5 bases). CDR3 size: 13 residues. CDR1 and CDR2 (germline): SEHNR, FQNEAQ (reference sequence). Trimming stripped 1 base from V and 10 bases from J, with 13 bases between. CDR3 nucleotide sequence: TGTGCCAGCAGCTTAGAGCGGGCAGGGCGAGCTTTCTTT. It codes for CASSLERAGRAFF.

This clonotype is labeled medium-sized. The V gene is TRBV12-3 or TRBV12-4, the J gene TRBJ2-1; D assignment may be TRBD1 or TRBD2 (5 bases each). Trimming removed 3 bases from V and 6 bases from J, with 12 bases in between. The CDR3 runs to 14 residues. DNA of the CDR3: TGTGCCAGCAGTTTCGGGGCACAGAGCAATGAGCAGTTCTTC. The encoded protein is CASSFGAQSNEQFF.

V usage is TRBV7-2 and J usage is TRBJ2-3, with 11 bases that match TRBD1. The DNA end lines up better with TRBJ2-7; the J call may be wrong. The germline V gene has CDR1 SGHTA and CDR2 FQGNSA. The CDR3 totals 16 residues. CDR3 residues: CASSEDRTGGSSEQYF. Here the CDR3 DNA reads TGTGCCAGCAGCGAAGACAGGACAGGGGGCTCGAGCGAGCAGTACTTC.

The V call is TRBV5-1, the J call TRBJ2-5; 8 nucleotides match TRBD1. Germline loops: CDR1 SGHRS, CDR2 YFSETQ. The CDR3 runs to 14 residues. The ends lost 1 base at V and 1 base at J; junction bases unmatched: 0. The CDR3 DNA follows: TGCGCCAGCAGCTTGCAGGGGGCCCAAGAGACCCAGTACTTC. Its protein is CASSLQGAQETQYF.

The CDR3 DNA sequence: TGCGCCAGCAGTGACCCGGGGCCGGGACAGCCCCAGCATTTT. Amino acids: CASSDPGPGQPQHF. The chain employs TRBV10-1 and TRBJ1-5; D is perhaps TRBD1 (5 bases). This CDR3 is built from 14 residues. The V gene's germline CDR1 is WNHNN and CDR2 SYGVQD (reference sequence). Trimming removed 3 bases at V and 7 bases at J, with 13 bases between.

The chain employs TRBV11-1 and TRBJ2-1; D perhaps matches TRBD1 (5 bases). This CDR3 has 12 amino acids. CDR1 and CDR2 from the germline V gene are SGHAT and FQDESV (reference sequence). Trimming stripped 8 bases from V and 7 bases from J, with 12 bases between. CDR3 sequence (DNA): TGTGCCAGCTCCCCCAGACAGAATGAGCAGTTCTTC. Translation: CASSPRQNEQFF.

This clonotype was counted a few times. One base away lies a much larger clone, so this may be a sequencing read error. V gene TRBV7-2 combines with J gene TRBJ2-1; D is possibly TRBD1 (6 bases). The CDR3 contains 15 residues. Germline V CDR1 and CDR2: SGHTA, FQGNSA. V shed 0 bases and J shed 13 bases, with 19 bases lying between them. The CDR3 sequence: CASSLAGANGETQFF. The CDR3 region has the DNA TGTGCCAGCAGCTTAGCGGGGGCTAATGGGGAGACCCAGTTCTTC.

This chain uses TRBV10-3 with TRBJ2-1; a weak D match, TRBD1 (7 bases). V dropped 10 bases and J dropped 9 bases, with 22 bases sitting between them. Per the germline V gene, CDR1 is ENHRY and CDR2 is SYGVKD. This CDR3 has 14 residues. CDR3 DNA: TGTGCCACCCGGCGGAGGGGGCAAGGGAGTGAGCAGTTCTTC. Its translation: CATRRRGQGSEQFF.